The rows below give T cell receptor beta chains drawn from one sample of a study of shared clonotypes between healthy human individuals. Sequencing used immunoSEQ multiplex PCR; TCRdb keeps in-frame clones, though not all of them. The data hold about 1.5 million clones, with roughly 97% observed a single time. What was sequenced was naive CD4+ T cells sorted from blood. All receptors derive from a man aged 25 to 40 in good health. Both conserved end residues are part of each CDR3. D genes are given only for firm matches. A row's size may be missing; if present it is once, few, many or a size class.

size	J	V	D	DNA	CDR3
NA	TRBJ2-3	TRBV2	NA	TGTGCCAGCGGGACCATCCGCACAGATACGCAGTATTTT	CASGTIRTDTQYF
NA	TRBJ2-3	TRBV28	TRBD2	TGTGCCACCACCCCTAGCGGGAGTACAGATACGCAGTATTTT	CATTPSGSTDTQYF
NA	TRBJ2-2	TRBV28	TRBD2	TGTGCCAGCAGTATGGGACTAGTCTTTGCCGGGGAGCTGTTTTTT	CASSMGLVFAGELFF
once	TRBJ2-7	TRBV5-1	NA	TGCGCCAGCAGCCATGGGGGCTACGAGCAGTACTTC	CASSHGGYEQYF
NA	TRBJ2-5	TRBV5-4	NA	TGTGCCAGCAGATCGGACTACAATCAAGAGACCCAGTACTTC	CASRSDYNQETQYF
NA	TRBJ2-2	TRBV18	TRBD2	TGTGCCAGCTCACCCGGGACTAAGAACACCGGGGAGCTGTTTTTT	CASSPGTKNTGELFF
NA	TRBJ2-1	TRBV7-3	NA	TGTGCCAGCAGCTTAAACCCACGATCGGATGAGCAGTTCTTC	CASSLNPRSDEQFF
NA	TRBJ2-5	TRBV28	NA	TGTGCCAGCAGCCGAGGTGGTGGCAGATTCCAAGAGACCCAGTACTTC	CASSRGGGRFQETQYF
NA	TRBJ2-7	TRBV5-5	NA	TGTGCCAGCAGCAGGACGGGGGAAGGCTACGAGCAGTACTTC	CASSRTGEGYEQYF
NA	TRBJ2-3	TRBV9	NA	TGTGCCAGCAGCGTCGGGATGGGGGCCGGTACGCAGTATTTT	CASSVGMGAGTQYF
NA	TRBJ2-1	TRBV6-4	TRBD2	TGTGCCAGCAGTCGACTAGCGGGGGCGGACAATGAGCAGTTCTTC	CASSRLAGADNEQFF
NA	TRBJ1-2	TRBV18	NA	TGTGCCAGCTCATCCCCGACAGGCTCCTATGGCTACACCTTC	CASSSPTGSYGYTF
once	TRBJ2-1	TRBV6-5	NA	TGTGCCAGCAGAGGGAATAGCGGCAATGAGCAGTTCTTC	CASRGNSGNEQFF
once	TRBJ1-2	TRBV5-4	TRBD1	TGTGCCAGCAGTCCCGACAGGGAAGGTGGCTACACCTTC	CASSPDREGGYTF
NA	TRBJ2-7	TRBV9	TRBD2	TGTGCCAGCAGCGTAGGACTAGCGGTTCTTGGCGAGCAGTACTTC	CASSVGLAVLGEQYF
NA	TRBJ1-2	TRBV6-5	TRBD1	TGTGCCAGCAGTTACTGGGGACAGGGTGGAGGCTACACCTTC	CASSYWGQGGGYTF
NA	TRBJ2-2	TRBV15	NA	TGTGCCACCAACAGGGTTAACGGGGAGCTGTTTTTT	CATNRVNGELFF
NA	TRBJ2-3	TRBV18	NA	TGTGCCAGCTCACCACCGGGACTGGACGCGTATACGCAGTATTTT	CASSPPGLDAYTQYF
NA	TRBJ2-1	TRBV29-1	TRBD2	TGCAGCGTCGAGGGACTAGCGGGTGCGGGAGAGCAGTTCTTC	CSVEGLAGAGEQFF
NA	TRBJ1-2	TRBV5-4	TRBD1	TGTGCCAGCAGCCCCATACAGGGGGCAGTTAACTATGGCTACACCTTC	CASSPIQGAVNYGYTF
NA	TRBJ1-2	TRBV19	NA	TGTGCCAGCCGGGACACTAATGCACCTTACTATGGCTACACCTTC	CASRDTNAPYYGYTF
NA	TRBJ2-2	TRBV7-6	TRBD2	TGTGCCAGCAGCTTAGCGGTAACGGGAGGGACCGGGGAGCTGTTTTTT	CASSLAVTGGTGELFF
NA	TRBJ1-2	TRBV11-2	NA	TGTGCCAGCAGCGCGGTTGGGCGGACGCGCGGCTACACCTTC	CASSAVGRTRGYTF
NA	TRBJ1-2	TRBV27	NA	TGTGCCAGCAGTTCCCGGGGGGGTAGAAACTATGGCTACACCTTC	CASSSRGGRNYGYTF
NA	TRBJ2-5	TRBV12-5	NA	TGTGCTAGTGGTCCCCCCGGGGGAGAGACCCAGTACTTC	CASGPPGGETQYF
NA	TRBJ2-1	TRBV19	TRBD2	TGTGCCAGTAAGGTAGCGGGAGAGGGTGAGCAGTTCTTC	CASKVAGEGEQFF
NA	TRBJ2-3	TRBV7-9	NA	TGTGCCAGCAGTTCACGCACAGATACGCAGTATTTT	CASSSRTDTQYF
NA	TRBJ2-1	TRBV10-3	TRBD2	TGTGCCATCAGTGAGACGGAGCGGGAGGGCCAGTATGAGCAGTTCTTC	CAISETEREGQYEQFF